This T cell receptor (beta chain) was obtained from a study of cytomegalovirus exposure and HLA in healthy donors. In nominal health when sampled, donors likely had unrecorded immune exposures nonetheless. Study-wide results and caveats: Analyzed later, association rates of TCRs varied across HLA loci, with DRB1 most and HLA-C fewest. Analysis performed later showed TCR beta chains linked to HLA being more clonally expanded than equally common others.

Use of 60 Vbeta and 13 Jbeta primers characterized the PCR. The method was immunoSEQ multiplex PCR; TCRdb's version includes in-frame clones alone and lacks a portion of them. The table shows some 120,000 clones, with about 80% occurring only once. V was clipped by 2 bases and J by 6 bases; unmatched bases: 4. The germline V gene has CDR1 SGHRS and CDR2 YFSETQ. The CDR3 has 14 amino acids. Comment on this clone: Its antigen is as yet unknown.

V gene TRBV5-1 combines with J gene TRBJ2-2, with 7 positions matching TRBD2. Sequencing was done on a sample of PBMCs. The receptor comes from a young man in good health and CMV-seropositive. The chain's CDR3 is CASSFGLVAGELFF. DNA of the CDR3: TGCGCCAGCAGCTTCGGACTAGTGGCCGGGGAGCTGTTTTTT.